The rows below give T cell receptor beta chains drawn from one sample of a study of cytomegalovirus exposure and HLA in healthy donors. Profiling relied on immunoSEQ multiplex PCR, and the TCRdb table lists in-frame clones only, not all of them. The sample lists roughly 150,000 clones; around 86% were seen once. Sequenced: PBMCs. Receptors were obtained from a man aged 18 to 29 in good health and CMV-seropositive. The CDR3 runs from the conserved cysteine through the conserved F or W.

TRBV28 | CASSFSTSGGGNNEQFF
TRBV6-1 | CASSFGQLYGYTF
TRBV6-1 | CASTKDRLNYGYTF
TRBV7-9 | CASSQPIRQGTRLYEQYF
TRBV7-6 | CASSRSGTGVDTQYF
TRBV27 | CASSSDSNNSPLHF
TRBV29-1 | CSVRPGTSATDTQYF
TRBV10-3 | CAISEQGQLTPYGYTF
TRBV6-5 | CASTSRGYEQYF
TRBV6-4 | CASSDSTGGGSDTQYF
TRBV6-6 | CASSPSGRPSEQYF
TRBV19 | CASSIPGNPPYEQYF
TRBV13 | CASSLEGQGVETQYF
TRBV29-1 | CSVVTGFGELFF
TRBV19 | CASSIEGASYNEQFF